This T cell receptor (beta chain) appears in the sequencing data of a study of T cell responses to AZD1222 COVID-19 vaccine. Profiled with immunoSEQ multiplex PCR; TCRdb holds only in-frame clones, not every one. The sample shows tens of thousands of clones, 89% of them seen only once. Note on this clone: Its antigen is as yet unknown.

Broader study findings: CD4 TCRs covered the whole spike, strongest at regions 160-218 and 743-854. Among AZD1222 vaccinees, only 5 to 7 were seropositive at baseline. In a largely white British group with more females than males, clonal diversity was possibly underestimated.

This receptor was identified in an adult in good health. The source material was peripheral blood, sampled on day 0 of AZD1222 vaccination.

Here the CDR3 DNA reads TGTGCCAGCAGTTTTTCAGCTAACTATGGCTACACCTTC. This codes for CASSFSANYGYTF. This chain joins TRBV12-3 or TRBV12-4 and TRBJ1-2; no clear D. Trimming cost V 3 bases and J 0 bases, with 5 bases left between them. The CDR3 runs 13 residues.